This T cell receptor (beta chain) was sequenced for a study of T cell responses to AZD1222 COVID-19 vaccine (dated by TCRdb to about 2021). The study in broad terms: AZD1222 recipients with second doses at about 4 weeks or about 12 weeks were pooled, because spike-specific TCR depth and breadth did not differ between schedules. A total of about 240 trial participants underwent TCR sequencing, of whom roughly 210 received two doses of AZD1222 and some 25 received two doses of the MenACWY control vaccine. Trial participants were enrolled into age subgroups of 18-55, 56-69 and 70-plus years, which contained about 150, 28 and 57 TCR-sequenced participants, respectively.

The CDR3 regions of human TCRbeta chains were analyzed by immunosequencing. As for how the authors treated the data: TCRs in the repertoires were compared against a reference library of SARS-CoV-2-specific TCRs that had been generated with the MIRA antigen-specificity platform. Breadth was defined as the fraction of unique TCRs that were SARS-CoV-2-associated. Depth was defined as the fraction of total T cells that were SARS-CoV-2-associated. Using the MIRA data, every spike-specific TCR was mapped to the spike region that the TCR reacted to and assigned to either a CD4 or a CD8 class. Log10-transformed breadth and depth values were compared by one-way ANOVA with Sidak's multiple comparisons tests. The table was pulled from immuneACCESS by TCRdb, which kept in-frame rearrangements only. Such tables lose some clones; where checked, under half of the loss comes from unresolved V genes, and the rest has no known cause. The DNA gave D and trimming, while V, J and clone size come from that table. The sample records approximately 190,000 clones, approximately 91% of which are singletons. The ten largest clonotypes hold 0.99% of the sample.

Overall study results and their limits: The whole spike protein was spanned by vaccine-associated CD4 TCRs, and dominant responses were seen in regions 160-218 and 743-854. Most participants were white British and females outnumbered males, and the authors suggested that clonal diversity may have been underestimated. Conclusions about previously exposed vaccinees were limited because only a handful of AZD1222 recipients were SARS-CoV-2 seropositive at baseline. Because no day 14 peak-response samples were available, the repertoires could be characterized only after the peak T cell response. Reportedly, almost half of the unique spike-specific TCRs recognized epitopes lying outside the regions that are mutated in the B.1.351 and B.1.1.7 variants. After two AZD1222 doses, both the breadth and the depth of spike-specific TCRs were significantly higher than at day 0 and than in MenACWY recipients. The 56-69-year group was small, and its depth increase did not reach significance, likely because of low power.

In light of the paper, this sample's time point label describes: baseline before first vaccination. Samples from vaccinated people were obtained from the UK trials COV001 and COV002, which included a single-blind randomized controlled phase 2/3 trial of AZD1222 (ChAdOx1 nCoV-19) in healthy adults. For TCRbeta chain sequencing, PBMC samples were collected from trial participants at day 0 and at day 28 after the second dose. CDR1 MNHEY and CDR2 SVGEGT are derived from the germline V gene. Unmatched junction bases come to 13, with V trimmed by 5 bases and J by 4 bases. The CDR3 goes from the cysteine to the phenylalanine over 16 residues. Only the CDR3 DNA stays, 48 bases, in frame from base 1. About this clone itself: Its antigen is unknown. No per-base quality is available; no much larger clone lies one base away.

The chain was built from TRBV6-2 or TRBV6-3 and TRBJ1-2, and 7 junction bases match TRBD1. The sequence derives from an adult in good health. The input for sequencing was peripheral blood, taken on day 0 of AZD1222 vaccination. The DNA sequence reads TGTGCCAGCAGTATCCGGACAGGACCTATCGGCTATGGCTACACCTTC. Its protein is CASSIRTGPIGYGYTF.